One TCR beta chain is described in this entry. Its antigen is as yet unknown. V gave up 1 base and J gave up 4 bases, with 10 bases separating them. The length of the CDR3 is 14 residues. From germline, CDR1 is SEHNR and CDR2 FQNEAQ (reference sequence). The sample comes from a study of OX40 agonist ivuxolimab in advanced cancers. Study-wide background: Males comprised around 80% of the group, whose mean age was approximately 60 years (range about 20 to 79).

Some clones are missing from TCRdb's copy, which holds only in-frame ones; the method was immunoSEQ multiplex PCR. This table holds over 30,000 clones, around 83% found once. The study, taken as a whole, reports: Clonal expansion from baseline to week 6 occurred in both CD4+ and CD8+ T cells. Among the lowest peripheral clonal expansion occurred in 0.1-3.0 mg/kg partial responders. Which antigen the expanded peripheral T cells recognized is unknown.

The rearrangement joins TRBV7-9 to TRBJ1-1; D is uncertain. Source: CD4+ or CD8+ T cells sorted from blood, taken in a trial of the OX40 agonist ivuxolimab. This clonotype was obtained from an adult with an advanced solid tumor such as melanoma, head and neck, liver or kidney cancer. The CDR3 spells CASSLEGLGTEAFF. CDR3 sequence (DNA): TGTGCCAGCAGCTTAGAAGGCTTAGGCACTGAAGCTTTCTTT.